Presented here are 17 T cell receptor beta chains from one specimen sequenced in a study of T cell responses to AZD1222 COVID-19 vaccine (dated by TCRdb to the early 2020s). In the paper's terms, the time point label means: about 28 days (+/-7) after the second vaccine dose. Library preparation was by the immunoSEQ multiplex PCR assay. TCRdb carries this immuneACCESS record with in-frame sequences only. Its versions omit some clonotypes, under half of them owing to an unresolved V gene in the studies checked, with the rest unexplained. Counted in this sample were roughly 100,000 clones; about 90% of them appeared once. Of the sample, about 9.4% falls within the top ten clones. The source was peripheral blood, collected 28 days after the second AZD1222 dose. The receptors here all came from an adult who received the AZD1222 COVID-19 vaccine.

The V call is TRBV6-6, the J call TRBJ2-3, with 11 bases fitting TRBD2. Germline trimming cut 2 bases from V and 2 bases from J; bases unmatched to any gene: 3. The CDR3 extends over 16 amino acids. Germline V gene sequence: CDR1 MNHNY, CDR2 SVGAGI (reference sequence). The CDR3, as DNA: TGTGCCAGCAGTTACCCACTAGCGGGGGACACAGATACGCAGTATTTT. It encodes CASSYPLAGDTDTQYF.

V usage is TRBV5-1 and J usage is TRBJ2-3; 13 nucleotides line up with TRBD2. CDR1 and CDR2 (germline): SGHRS, YFSETQ. The J segment lost 1 base and the V segment lost 4 bases, leaving 3 bases of the junction unmatched. CDR3 length: 16 amino acids. DNA for the CDR3: TGCGCCAGCAGCCCCGGGACTAGCGGGGGCACAGATACGCAGTATTTT. This codes for CASSPGTSGGTDTQYF.

This rearrangement joins TRBV28 to TRBJ1-5; perhaps TRBD1 as D (6 bases). This CDR3 contains 14 residues. V dropped 3 bases and J dropped 3 bases, with 9 bases sitting between them. Germline CDR1 MDHEN, CDR2 SYDVKM. CDR3 DNA sequence: TGTGCCAGCAGTTTGACAGGCCCCAATCAGCCCCAGCATTTT. Translated: CASSLTGPNQPQHF.

The V gene is TRBV3-1 (or the pseudogene TRBV3-2), the J gene TRBJ2-7; TRBD2 aligns across 11 bases. CDR1 is LGHDT, CDR2 YNNKEL, per germline (reference sequence). The length of the CDR3 is 16 residues. J was trimmed by 5 bases and V by 2 bases; bases with no gene match: 8. The CDR3 region is CASSQHGSGGADEQYF. DNA for the CDR3: TGTGCCAGCAGCCAACATGGTAGCGGGGGGGCGGACGAGCAGTACTTC.

This chain links TRBV28 with TRBJ2-3; tentative D call: TRBD1 (5 bases). CDR1 and CDR2 (germline): MDHEN, SYDVKM. The CDR3 contains 14 residues. V lost 7 bases to trimming and J lost 5 bases, with 16 bases between them. DNA of the CDR3: TGTGCCAGCACCCCGTGGGGCCGAGGAGATACGCAGTATTTT. Its protein product is CASTPWGRGDTQYF.

The V gene is TRBV9, the J gene TRBJ2-2, with D possibly TRBD2 on 7 matching bases. Trimming pared 5 bases from V and 6 bases from J, leaving 20 bases between. Germline lookup yields CDR1 SGDLS and CDR2 YYNGEE. The CDR3 runs to 16 residues. CDR3 sequence: CASSVQGSGAAGELFF. In DNA form, the CDR3 reads TGTGCCAGCAGTGTCCAGGGGAGCGGGGCAGCCGGGGAGCTGTTTTTT. The entire variable domain, with the rest obtained from reference TRBV9 and TRBJ2-2, is as follows: DSGVTQTPKHLITATGQRVTLRCSPRSGDLSVYWYQQSLDQGLQFLIQYYNGEERAKGNILERFSAQQFPDLHSELNLSSLELGDSALYFCASSVQGSGAAGELFFGEGSRLTVL.

The chain recombines TRBV11-3 with TRBJ2-7; a weak D match, TRBD2 (5 bases). V gave up 0 bases and J gave up 6 bases, with 12 bases separating them. Germline V gene lookup returns CDR1 SGHNT and CDR2 YENEEA. The CDR3 is made up of 14 amino acids. The CDR3: CASSLEGPGGEQYF. The CDR3 DNA sequence: TGTGCCAGCAGCTTAGAAGGTCCTGGAGGCGAGCAGTACTTC. The whole variable domain, remainder taken from reference TRBV11-3 and TRBJ2-7, is EAGVVQSPRYKIIEKKQPVAFWCNPISGHNTLYWYLQNLGQGPELLIRYENEEAVDDSQLPKDRFSAERLKGVDSTLKIQPAELGDSAVYLCASSLEGPGGEQYFGPGTRLTVT.

The rearrangement links TRBV9 to TRBJ2-2; either TRBD1 or TRBD2 may fit D (5 bases each). V was shortened by 1 base and J by 2 bases, with 12 bases between the two germline ends. The CDR3 totals 16 residues. The germline V gene encodes CDR1 SGDLS and CDR2 YYNGEE. CDR3 bases: TGTGCCAGCAGCGTACCCCCCGGGGCCAACACCGGGGAGCTGTTTTTT. Amino acid sequence: CASSVPPGANTGELFF. Full variable domain (missing parts from reference TRBV9 and TRBJ2-2): DSGVTQTPKHLITATGQRVTLRCSPRSGDLSVYWYQQSLDQGLQFLIQYYNGEERAKGNILERFSAQQFPDLHSELNLSSLELGDSALYFCASSVPPGANTGELFFGEGSRLTVL.

This chain uses TRBV7-9 with TRBJ2-5; D uncertain. Trimming cost V 5 bases and J 4 bases, with 11 bases left between them. Looked up from germline, CDR1 is SEHNR and CDR2 is FQNEAQ (reference sequence). The CDR3 consists of 13 residues. Here the CDR3 DNA reads TGTGCCAGCAGCCCCGCACGGGTAGAGACCCAGTACTTC. It is translated as CASSPARVETQYF.

The rearrangement joins TRBV2 to TRBJ1-6, with 8 bases that match TRBD1. This CDR3 is built from 14 residues. With 6 bases clipped from V and 7 bases from J, the junction kept 5 bases outside the gene matches. The germline V gene has CDR1 SNHLY and CDR2 FYNNEI. DNA of the CDR3: TGTGCCAGCAGGGCGACAGGGGTAAATTCACCCCTCCACTTT. Its protein is CASRATGVNSPLHF.

This clone has a single count. The V gene is TRBV30, the J gene TRBJ1-1; D remains unclear. The CDR3 totals 16 residues. The germline V and J ends were trimmed by 8 bases and 0 bases, with 22 bases remaining between them. The germline gives CDR1 GTSNPN, CDR2 SVGIG (reference sequence). CDR3 sequence reads: CAATWGAALMNTEAFF. CDR3 sequence (DNA): TGTGCCGCGACTTGGGGAGCCGCCTTAATGAACACTGAAGCTTTCTTT.

The chain employs TRBV18 and TRBJ1-5; the D is unclear. Germline assignment: CDR1 KGHSH and CDR2 LQKENI. CDR3 length equals 13 residues. V lost 8 bases and J 2 bases, leaving 10 bases between the germline ends. Here the CDR3 reads CASKLLGNQPQHF. The CDR3 DNA is TGTGCCAGCAAACTCCTAGGCAATCAGCCCCAGCATTTT.

CDR3 sequence: CAITKEAGPFGTEAFF. Here the CDR3 DNA reads TGTGCCATCACCAAGGAGGCAGGGCCCTTTGGCACTGAAGCTTTCTTT. This rearrangement joins TRBV10-3 to TRBJ1-1; a possible D gene is TRBD1 (5 bases). The V gene lost 7 bases and the J gene lost 4 bases, with 22 bases spanning the gap. Germline CDR1 and CDR2: ENHRY and SYGVKD. The CDR3 extends over 16 amino acids.

The chain couples TRBV11-1 to TRBJ2-5; 7 nucleotides line up with TRBD2. The J segment lost 4 bases and the V segment lost 0 bases, leaving 11 bases of the junction unmatched. The V gene's germline CDR1 is SGHAT and CDR2 FQDESV (reference sequence). This CDR3 is 17 amino acids long. As DNA, the CDR3 is TGTGCCAGCAGCTTAGCGCGGGCTAGCGGCGGTGGAGAGACCCAGTACTTC. This gives the protein CASSLARASGGGETQYF.

This clone was detected only once. The V call is TRBV30, the J call TRBJ2-7, with 9 bases that match TRBD1. V was clipped by 7 bases and J by 2 bases; unmatched bases: 12. The length of the CDR3 is 15 residues. CDR1 is GTSNPN, CDR2 SVGIG, per germline (reference sequence). Written as DNA, the CDR3 is TGTGCCTTGGTCCTGTGGGACAGGGTTACCTACGAGCAGTACTTC. Its protein product is CALVLWDRVTYEQYF. The full variable domain, with the rest looked up from reference TRBV30 and TRBJ2-7, is SQTIHQWPATLVQPVGSPLSLECTVEGTSNPNLYWYRQAAGRGLQLLFYSVGIGQISSEVPQNLSASRPQDRQFILSSKKLLLSDSGFYLCALVLWDRVTYEQYFGPGTRLTVT.

The V call is TRBV12-3 or TRBV12-4, the J call TRBJ1-2; D uncertain. The CDR3 runs 12 residues. V gave up 3 bases and J gave up 4 bases, with 6 bases separating them. The CDR3 nucleotides read TGTGCCAGCAGTTTCGGGAGCTATGGCTACACCTTC. It encodes CASSFGSYGYTF.

The chain uses TRBV12-3 or TRBV12-4 and TRBJ1-2, with D possibly matching TRBD1 (5 bases). The CDR3 has 13 amino acids. The V and J ends lost 5 bases and 8 bases respectively, with 15 bases between them. CDR3 sequence: CASSPGRVNGYTF. The CDR3 DNA reads as TGTGCCAGCAGTCCAGGGAGAGTCAACGGCTACACCTTC.